The rows below give T cell receptor beta chains drawn from one sample of a study of T-cell memory formation after mild COVID-19. Each CDR3 protein is one row after TCRdb ran MiXCR on the 5' RACE reads. The sample comprises about 390,000 distinct CDR3 sequences, about 16% of which are singletons, and about 22% rests with the top ten. Sequencing used PBMCs or a T cell subset sorted from them (not recorded which). The receptors derive from a man between 18 and 29 years old who had mild COVID-19 (a few samples of this study predate the infection). Cell type and time point are not known. The CDR3 runs from the conserved cysteine through the conserved F or W. The D gene is left open where the match is weak. Clone size is shown for a subset of rows, as once, few, many or a class of expanded clone.

CDR3 DNA	CDR3 protein	J gene	D gene	clone size	V gene
TGTGCCAGCAGCTCAACCGCGAATAGCGGGGGGGCGCACAATGAGCAGTTCTTC	CASSSTANSGGAHNEQFF	TRBJ2-1	TRBD2	once	TRBV7-8
TGTGCCGCGACAGGGTTTGCTGAAGCTTTCTTT	CAATGFAEAFF	TRBJ1-1	TRBD1	few	TRBV28
TGTGCCAGCTCCTCCTGGAGGGACAGGGTTCTCGTTGAAAACATTCAGTACTTC	CASSSWRDRVLVENIQYF	TRBJ2-4	TRBD1	.	TRBV6-2/TRBV6-3
TGTGCCAGCAAGGACAGGGGGCTCTACGAGCAGTACTTC	CASKDRGLYEQYF	TRBJ2-7	TRBD1	.	TRBV2
TGTGCCAGCAGCGACCCTTCAGGGGGAAACAATGAGCAGTTCTTC	CASSDPSGGNNEQFF	TRBJ2-1	TRBD1	.	TRBV9
TGCGCCAGCAGCGTAACAGGGGCCCCCTACAATGAGCAGTTCTTC	CASSVTGAPYNEQFF	TRBJ2-1	TRBD1	few	TRBV5-1
TGCGCCAGCAGCCTAAGGGCTAGCGGGGCTAACACCGGGGAGCTGTTTTTT	CASSLRASGANTGELFF	TRBJ2-2	TRBD2	.	TRBV4-3
TGTGCCAGCAGCCCTAAGCCGGGACAGGGTGGTTCCAAAAACATTCAGTACTTC	CASSPKPGQGGSKNIQYF	TRBJ2-4	TRBD1	.	TRBV12-3/TRBV12-4
TGCGCCAGCAGCTACCCCCGGGGGGGGCAAGATACGCAGTATTTT	CASSYPRGGQDTQYF	TRBJ2-3	TRBD2	many	TRBV5-1
TGCGCCAGCAGCTTGGTTAGCGGGGCGGGCTACAATGAGCAGTTCTTC	CASSLVSGAGYNEQFF	TRBJ2-1	TRBD2	.	TRBV5-1
TGTGCCAGCAGCCTACTTAGGGGGGAAGATACGCAGTATTTT	CASSLLRGEDTQYF	TRBJ2-3	.	.	TRBV3-1
TGTGCCACCAGTGATGGGGGGACTAGCGGGGGATGGGAGACCCAGTACTTC	CATSDGGTSGGWETQYF	TRBJ2-5	TRBD2	many	TRBV24-1
TGCAGCGTTGAAGAAACAGGGTTTAGCACAGATACGCAGTATTTT	CSVEETGFSTDTQYF	TRBJ2-3	.	.	TRBV29-1
TGTGCCATCAGGGAGGGACTAGCGGAGAGCACAGATACGCAGTATTTT	CAIREGLAESTDTQYF	TRBJ2-3	TRBD2	.	TRBV10-3
TGTGCCAGCAGCGGGGGGACATCCAACACCGGGGAGCTGTTTTTT	CASSGGTSNTGELFF	TRBJ2-2	.	.	TRBV7-9